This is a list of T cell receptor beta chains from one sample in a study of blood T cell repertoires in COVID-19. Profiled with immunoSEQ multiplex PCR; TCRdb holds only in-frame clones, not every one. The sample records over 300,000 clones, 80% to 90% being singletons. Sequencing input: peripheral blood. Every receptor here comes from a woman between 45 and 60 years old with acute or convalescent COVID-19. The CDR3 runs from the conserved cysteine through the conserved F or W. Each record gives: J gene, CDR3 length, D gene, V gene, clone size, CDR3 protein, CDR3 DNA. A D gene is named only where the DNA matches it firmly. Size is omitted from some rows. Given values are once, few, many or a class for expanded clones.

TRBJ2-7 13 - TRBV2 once CASSDLVNYEQYF TGTGCCAGCAGTGATCTAGTCAACTACGAGCAGTACTTC
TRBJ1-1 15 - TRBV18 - CASSPNTNQGTEAFF TGTGCCAGCTCACCCAACACAAACCAGGGGACTGAAGCTTTCTTT
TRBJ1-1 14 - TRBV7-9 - CASSLQGSNTEAFF TGTGCCAGCAGCTTACAGGGTTCGAACACTGAAGCTTTCTTT
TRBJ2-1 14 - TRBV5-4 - CASSPGQPYNEQFF TGTGCCAGCAGCCCCGGACAGCCCTACAATGAGCAGTTCTTC
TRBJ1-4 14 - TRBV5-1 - CASSPPGGSEKLFF TGCGCCAGCAGCCCGCCGGGGGGGTCCGAAAAACTGTTTTTT
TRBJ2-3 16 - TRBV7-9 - CASSLEGHRVADTQYF TGTGCCAGCAGCTTAGAGGGACACCGTGTTGCAGATACGCAGTATTTT
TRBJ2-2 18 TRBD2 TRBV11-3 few CASSIGGSGSLYTGELFF TGTGCCAGCAGCATCGGAGGAAGCGGGAGTCTTTACACCGGGGAGCTGTTTTTT
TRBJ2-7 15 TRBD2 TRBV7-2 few CASSLQTSGGYEQYF TGTGCCAGCAGCTTACAAACTAGCGGGGGCTACGAGCAGTACTTC
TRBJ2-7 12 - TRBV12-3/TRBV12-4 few CASSLASYEQYF TGTGCCAGCAGTTTAGCGAGTTACGAGCAGTACTTC
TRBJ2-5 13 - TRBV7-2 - CASSLGGLETQYF TGTGCCAGCAGCTTAGGAGGCCTGGAGACCCAGTACTTC
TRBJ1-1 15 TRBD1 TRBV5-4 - CASSRDSTGGTEAFF TGTGCCAGCAGCCGGGACAGCACTGGGGGCACTGAAGCTTTCTTT
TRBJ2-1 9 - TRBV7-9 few CATPAEQFF TGTGCCACCCCCGCGGAGCAGTTCTTC
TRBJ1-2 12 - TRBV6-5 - CASSPGLSGYTF TGTGCCAGCAGTCCAGGGTTGAGTGGCTACACCTTC
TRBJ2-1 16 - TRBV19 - CASSSRTSSSYNEQFF TGTGCCAGTAGTAGTAGGACATCCAGCTCCTACAATGAGCAGTTCTTC
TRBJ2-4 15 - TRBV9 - CASSVDGLAKNIQYF TGTGCCAGCAGCGTAGATGGGCTAGCCAAAAACATTCAGTACTTC
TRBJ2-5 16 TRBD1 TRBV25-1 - CASSEWSGQTRETQYF TGTGCCAGCAGTGAATGGTCGGGACAGACCAGGGAGACCCAGTACTTC
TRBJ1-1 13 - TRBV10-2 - CASIQGLGTEAFF TGCGCCAGCATTCAGGGATTGGGAACTGAAGCTTTCTTT
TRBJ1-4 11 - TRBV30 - CAWVSDEKLFF TGTGCCTGGGTTAGTGATGAAAAACTGTTTTTT
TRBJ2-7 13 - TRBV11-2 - CASSFQQKPEQYF TGTGCCAGCAGCTTCCAACAGAAGCCCGAGCAGTACTTC
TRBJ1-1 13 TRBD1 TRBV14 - CASSQATGLEAFF TGTGCCAGCAGCCAAGCGACAGGGCTTGAAGCTTTCTTT
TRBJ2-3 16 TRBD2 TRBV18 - CASSRAGTSGEDTQYF TGTGCCAGCTCACGAGCCGGGACTAGCGGGGAAGATACGCAGTATTTT
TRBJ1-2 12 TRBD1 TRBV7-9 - CASSFGQGSYTF TGTGCCAGCAGCTTCGGACAGGGGAGCTACACCTTC
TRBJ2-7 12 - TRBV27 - CASSRTAYEQYF TGTGCCAGCAGCCGGACAGCCTACGAGCAGTACTTC
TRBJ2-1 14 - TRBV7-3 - CASSPRRADNEQFF TGTGCCAGCAGCCCCCGGCGGGCTGACAATGAGCAGTTCTTC
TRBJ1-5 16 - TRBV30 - CAWSGLGDYSNQPQHF TGTGCCTGGAGTGGTTTAGGGGACTATAGCAATCAGCCCCAGCATTTT
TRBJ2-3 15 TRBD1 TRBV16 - CASSRRGQGGDTQYF TGTGCCAGCAGCCGAAGGGGACAGGGAGGAGATACGCAGTATTTT
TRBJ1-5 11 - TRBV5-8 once CASSLNQPQHF TGTGCCAGCAGCCTCAATCAGCCCCAGCATTTT
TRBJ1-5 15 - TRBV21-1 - CASIQGGTGVQPQHF TGTGCCAGCATCCAGGGTGGGACAGGGGTTCAGCCCCAGCATTTT
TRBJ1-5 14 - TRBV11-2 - CASSLDSSNQPQHF TGTGCCAGCAGCCTGGACAGTAGCAATCAGCCCCAGCATTTT
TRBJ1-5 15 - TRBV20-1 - CSASWGLLGNQPQHF TGCAGTGCTAGTTGGGGGCTCCTCGGCAATCAGCCCCAGCATTTT
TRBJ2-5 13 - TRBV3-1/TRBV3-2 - CASSQESHRAQYF TGTGCCAGCAGCCAAGAATCGCACAGGGCCCAGTACTTC
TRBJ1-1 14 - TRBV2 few CASYPPGGGTEAFF TGTGCCAGCTATCCCCCCGGGGGAGGCACTGAAGCTTTCTTT
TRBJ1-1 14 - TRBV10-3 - CAISASGQWTEAFF TGTGCCATCAGTGCGTCCGGACAATGGACTGAAGCTTTCTTT